The clone carrying this T cell receptor beta chain was seen more than once but under ten times. Its antigen remains unknown. CDR1 is LNHNV and CDR2 is YYDKDF in the germline V gene (reference sequence). The CDR3 is 13 amino acids. The V end lost 1 base, the J end lost 5 bases, and 9 bases lay between the germline ends. Primed by a sample-barcoded 5' primer and a J-beta primer mix, a second PCR proceeded for roughly 6 to 12 cycles. In TCRdb, the 5' RACE reads were re-called with MiXCR into one record per CDR3 protein. The profile shows around 620,000 distinct CDR3 sequences, roughly 29% of them singletons. The sample originates from a study of blood T cells in healthy people across ages. Findings of the study overall: More naive CD4+ cells and higher diversity were found in long-lived than in aged donors.

The source material was blood. The TCR sequence derives from a woman aged 70-85 years in good health. This chain connects TRBV15 to TRBJ2-7, with D possibly TRBD2 on 6 matching bases. The DNA for the CDR3 is TGTGCCACCAGCAGAGGGGAGGAGCACGAGCAGTACTTC. As protein: CATSRGEEHEQYF.